Below, 16 T cell receptor beta chains from the same sample are listed, as sequenced in a study of cytomegalovirus exposure and HLA in healthy donors. The PCR had 60 Vbeta and 13 Jbeta primers. Profiling relied on immunoSEQ multiplex PCR, and the TCRdb table lists in-frame clones only, not all of them. The sample comprises about 160,000 clones, more than 65% of which are singletons, and roughly 6.7% rests with the top ten. Source material: PBMCs. All receptors derive from a man aged 45 to 65 in good health and CMV-seropositive.

This chain uses TRBV6-6 with TRBJ1-5; weak D call: TRBD1 (5 bases). V was clipped by 2 bases and J by 6 bases, with 11 bases between them. CDR1 is MNHNY, CDR2 SVGAGI, per germline (reference sequence). This CDR3 has 14 amino acids. CDR3 DNA: TGTGCCAGCAGTTACGGGGGGTCGGGTCAGCCCCAGCATTTT. This gives the protein CASSYGGSGQPQHF.

The chain has TRBV27 and TRBJ2-7, with D possibly being TRBD1 (6 bases). Germline lookup yields CDR1 MNHEY and CDR2 SMNVEV (reference sequence). V shed 6 bases and J shed 6 bases, with 18 bases lying between them. This CDR3 has 14 residues. The CDR3 DNA reads TGTGCCAGCAGACCCCCGGCAGGGGTCGGCGAGCAGTACTTC. This encodes CASRPPAGVGEQYF.

The V gene is TRBV21-1, the J gene TRBJ2-7; TRBD2, the D gene given by the table, was not confirmed from the DNA. TRBV21-1 is a pseudogene locus. The CDR3 length is 14 residues. CDR3 region: CASSKPTLESEQYV. The DNA of the CDR3 is TGTGCCAGCAGCAAACCTACCTTGGAGTCCGAGCAGTACGTC.

This chain links TRBV4-1 with TRBJ1-5; D gene uncertain. From germline, CDR1 is MGHRA and CDR2 YSYEKL. The CDR3 is made up of 15 amino acids. Trimming pared 0 bases from V and 6 bases from J, leaving 12 bases between. DNA of the CDR3: TGCGCCAGCAGCCAAGACGCGGGTCCGGTTCAGCCCCAGCATTTT. Translating gives CASSQDAGPVQPQHF.

This chain uses TRBV6-1 with TRBJ2-5; tentatively, D is TRBD2 (6 bases). This CDR3 comprises 15 residues. The germline CDR1 and CDR2 sequences are MNHNS and SASEGT. V lost 2 bases and J 4 bases, leaving 14 bases between the germline ends. CDR3 region: CASSERLRGGETQYF. The CDR3 nucleotides read TGTGCCAGCAGTGAAAGGTTGCGGGGTGGAGAGACCCAGTACTTC.

This chain uses TRBV15 with TRBJ2-7; 11 positions match TRBD2. The germline V gene has CDR1 LNHNV and CDR2 YYDKDF (reference sequence). The CDR3 has 16 residues. V trimming: 3 bases; J trimming: 3 bases; junction bases outside the gene matches: 7. The CDR3 reads CATSRGTGLADYEQYF. In nucleotides, the CDR3 is TGTGCCACCAGCAGGGGAACGGGACTAGCGGACTACGAGCAGTACTTC. Together with reference TRBV15 and TRBJ2-7, the CDR3 gives the full variable domain: DAMVIQNPRYQVTQFGKPVTLSCSQTLNHNVMYWYQQKSSQAPKLLFHYYDKDFNNEADTPDNFQSRRPNTSFCFLDIRSPGLGDTAMYLCATSRGTGLADYEQYFGPGTRLTVT.

Details on this clone: A junction boundary mismatches the germline segment, possibly from a read error. The chain employs TRBV18 and TRBJ1-6; no firm D call. CDR3 length equals 17 residues. CDR1 and CDR2 from the germline V gene are KGHSH and LQKENI. CDR3 sequence (DNA): TGTGCCAGCTCGCCACCATCGGGGTTCTCCTATAATTCACCCCTCCACTTT. Its translation: CASSPPSGFSYNSPLHF.

In DNA form, the CDR3 reads TGTGCCAGCAGTGAACTACAGGGGGCTGCTGAAGCTTTCTTT. Residues: CASSELQGAAEAFF. The rearrangement joins TRBV6-1 to TRBJ1-1, with 9 bases aligning to TRBD1. The V gene end was trimmed by 2 bases and the J gene end by 6 bases; junction bases not matched to a gene: 4. CDR1 and CDR2 from the germline V gene are MNHNS and SASEGT. This CDR3 is built from 14 residues.

V is TRBV7-2 and J is TRBJ2-1, with 9 bases fitting TRBD2. The length of the CDR3 is 16 residues. The J segment lost 6 bases and the V segment lost 3 bases, leaving 9 bases of the junction unmatched. Germline V CDR1 and CDR2: SGHTA, FQGNSA. The DNA of the CDR3 is TGTGCCAGCAGCTTGAGGCGGGGGGGCCTAGGCAATGAGCAGTTCTTC. Amino acid sequence: CASSLRRGGLGNEQFF.

The chain uses TRBV5-8 and TRBJ1-1, with D perhaps matching TRBD1 (6 bases). V was clipped by 7 bases and J by 6 bases, with 19 bases between them. CDR1 and CDR2 from the germline V gene are SGHTS and YDEGEE. The CDR3 consists of 14 residues. Here the CDR3 DNA reads TGTGCCAGCGGCGGACAGTTATTAAATTCTGAAGCTTTCTTT. This codes for CASGGQLLNSEAFF.

In this sample, this clone turned up once. This chain connects TRBV10-1 to TRBJ2-2, with TRBD1 matching 10 bases. From germline, CDR1 is WNHNN and CDR2 SYGVQD (reference sequence). The trim removed 6 bases at V and 6 bases at J, leaving 1 base unmatched. This CDR3 has 13 residues. This CDR3 reads CASRGQGAGELFF. CDR3 nucleotides: TGCGCCAGCAGAGGACAGGGGGCCGGGGAGCTGTTTTTT.

To note about this clone: This sample also contains other DNA sequences that code for the same CDR3. J is TRBJ2-3 and V is TRBV5-1, with D possibly TRBD2 on 6 matching bases. Germline V lookup: CDR1 SGHRS, CDR2 YFSETQ. The CDR3 has 14 amino acids. Trimming cost V 4 bases and J 2 bases, with 11 bases left between them. DNA for the CDR3: TGCGCCAGCAGCCCCCGGGGGACCACAGATACGCAGTATTTT. As protein: CASSPRGTTDTQYF.

J is TRBJ1-6 and V is TRBV5-4, with 7 positions matching TRBD1. This CDR3 contains 16 residues. V shed 2 bases and J 14 bases; nucleotides not matched to a gene: 16. The germline V gene encodes CDR1 SGHNT and CDR2 YYREEE (reference sequence). The CDR3 protein is CASSLLLDSRGGTLHF. The CDR3 DNA reads as TGTGCCAGCAGCTTACTCTTGGACAGTCGAGGGGGCACCCTCCACTTT.

The V and J genes are TRBV2 and TRBJ2-3; TRBD1 agrees at 10 bases. The V gene end was trimmed by 8 bases and the J gene end by 4 bases; junction bases not matched to a gene: 3. Germline V gene sequence: CDR1 SNHLY, CDR2 FYNNEI. This CDR3 has 13 residues. Here the CDR3 DNA reads TGTGCCAGCGGAGGACAGGGGGCAGATACGCAGTATTTT. This encodes CASGGQGADTQYF.

This rearrangement joins TRBV9 to TRBJ1-4; D is unclear. This CDR3 comprises 16 residues. CDR1 SGDLS and CDR2 YYNGEE come from the germline V gene. Trimming took off 3 bases at V and 4 bases at J, with 16 bases between the two ends. The CDR3 here is CASSGDPAGYNEKLFF. Here the CDR3 DNA reads TGTGCCAGCAGCGGTGACCCGGCAGGTTATAATGAAAAACTGTTTTTT.

This clone was recorded a few times. This chain links TRBV9 with TRBJ2-3, with TRBD2 matching over 9 bases. The ends lost 2 bases at V and 3 bases at J; junction bases unmatched: 7. CDR1 and CDR2 from the germline V gene are SGDLS and YYNGEE. The CDR3 spans 16 residues. CDR3 coding DNA: TGTGCCAGCAGCGTCCGGCGGGAGGGCCGAACAGATACGCAGTATTTT. Translation gives CASSVRREGRTDTQYF.